The 5 T cell receptor beta chains presented below share a single source sample, sequenced in a study of blood T cell repertoires in COVID-19. Measured with immunoSEQ multiplex PCR; TCRdb has only the in-frame clones, and not every one. The sample yields approximately 200,000 clones, approximately 86% seen once. The specimen was peripheral blood. All receptors derive from a woman under 40 with active or convalescent COVID-19.

This rearrangement joins TRBV10-2 to TRBJ1-1; TRBD1 is a possible D gene (5 bases). The V gene's germline CDR1 is WSHSY and CDR2 SAAADI. The CDR3 spans 16 residues. V lost 7 bases and J 0 bases, leaving 18 bases between the germline ends. The CDR3 coding sequence is TGCGCCAGCATCGGCGGGGGTATGGGGGTGAACACTGAAGCTTTCTTT. The encoded protein is CASIGGGMGVNTEAFF.

V usage is TRBV24-1 and J usage is TRBJ2-7; 8 nucleotides align to TRBD2. The CDR3 has 14 amino acids. Looked up from germline, CDR1 is KGHDR and CDR2 is SFDVKD. Trimming took 6 bases from V and 0 from J; bases not matched to a gene: 3. The CDR3 nucleotides read TGTGCCACCAGTTCGGGAGGGACCTCCTACGAGCAGTACTTC. Translation: CATSSGGTSYEQYF.

The V gene is TRBV27, the J gene TRBJ1-1; 8 positions match TRBD1. CDR3 length equals 14 residues. The V gene's germline CDR1 is MNHEY and CDR2 SMNVEV (reference sequence). After removal of 5 bases from V and 6 bases from J, the junction contained 8 bases not matched to a gene. The chain's CDR3 is CASSETGVRSEAFF. CDR3 sequence (DNA): TGTGCCAGCAGTGAGACAGGGGTTCGGTCTGAAGCTTTCTTT.

The genes are TRBV2 and TRBJ2-2; 9 bases match TRBD1. Germline CDR1 reads SNHLY; CDR2 reads FYNNEI. The CDR3 is 13 residues long. The ends lost 4 bases at V and 6 bases at J; junction bases unmatched: 0. The chain's CDR3 is CASSGTGAGELFF. CDR3 nucleotides: TGTGCCAGCAGTGGGACAGGGGCCGGGGAGCTGTTTTTT.

The gene calls are TRBV7-6 and TRBJ1-1; TRBD1 agrees at 7 bases. CDR1 is SGHVS and CDR2 is FNYEAQ in the germline V gene. The CDR3 sequence is 14 residues long. V was pared by 2 bases and J by 3 bases, with 3 bases of the junction left unmatched. CDR3 coding DNA: TGTGCCAGCAGCTTAATGAGGGGGCACACTGAAGCTTTCTTT. Its translation: CASSLMRGHTEAFF.